The TCR beta chain under discussion was sequenced for a study of regulatory T cells in long-lasting Graves disease. Study-wide results and caveats: Persistent disease preferred TRBV28, TRBJ1-2 and TRBJ2-5; new disease, TRBV20-1 and TRBJ2-1. Among persistent patients, a larger number of public clonotypes were shared (approximately 3,000) than among newly diagnosed patients (approximately 970).

The CDR3 is 16 amino acids. CDR1 KGHDR and CDR2 SFDVKD come from the germline V gene. The J segment lost 0 bases and the V segment lost 7 bases, leaving 7 bases of the junction unmatched. Stated time point: newly diagnosed GD, antithyroid drugs for less than 3 months. Making the TCR library involved RNA that had been extracted from PBMCs. Concerning this clonotype itself: Its antigen is undetermined.

Construction of TCR beta libraries relied on iRepertoire HTBI primers and on Arm-PCR targeting CDR3 regions. TCRdb called the multiplex PCR reads again in MiXCR, with one record for every CDR3 protein. The table lists a few hundred thousand distinct CDR3 sequences, 13% of them singletons. A further study also used this sample, focusing on T cells in Graves' hyperthyroidism and ophthalmopathy. That source reports: Stable hyperthyroidism was told apart from ophthalmopathy by a model built on 13 V-J features.

The sequence was collected from a man younger than 40 with Graves disease. This chain connects TRBV24-1 to TRBJ2-2; 7 bases line up with TRBD1. The material sequenced was peripheral blood mononuclear cells (PBMCs), taken at new diagnosis, from a patient treated with antithyroid drugs. The CDR3 protein is CATRGLGQANTGELFF. The CDR3 region has the DNA TGTGCCACCAGAGGGCTAGGACAGGCGAACACCGGGGAGCTGTTTTTT.